This T cell receptor beta chain was documented in a study of cytomegalovirus exposure and HLA in healthy donors. Method: immunoSEQ multiplex PCR; TCRdb's copy keeps in-frame clones and lacks some. The sample carries approximately 200,000 clones, 85% to 95% recorded once. The CDR3 runs to 14 residues. In germline, CDR1 is SGDLS, CDR2 YYNGEE. After removal of 3 bases from V and 6 bases from J, the junction contained 5 bases not matched to a gene. This clone was detected only once. The receptor was derived from a woman under 30 in good health and CMV-seronegative. The chain recombines TRBV9 with TRBJ2-3, with TRBD2 matching 9 bases. Sequences were obtained from PBMCs. CDR3 in DNA: TGTGCCAGCAGCGAGGGACTAGCTTCCGATACGCAGTATTTT. Amino acid sequence: CASSEGLASDTQYF.